This TCR beta chain was identified in a study of glioma-infiltrating T cells after dendritic cell vaccination. Germline V lookup: CDR1 SNHLY, CDR2 FYNNEI. This CDR3 is built from 11 residues. V lost 3 bases and J lost 7, with 6 bases in between. Only patients with spare fresh-frozen tumor and over two years of follow-up were included. Comments on this clone: The identical CDR3 is also encoded by other nucleotide sequences in the sample.

Profiling relied on immunoSEQ multiplex PCR, and the TCRdb table lists in-frame clones only, not all of them. The profile shows about 30,000 clones, around nine tenths of them singletons. The receptor was derived from a human donor with glioblastoma. The rearrangement uses TRBV2 and TRBJ1-2; a weak D match, TRBD1 (5 bases). Sequenced here: blood, sampled before dendritic cell vaccination. CDR3 amino acids: CASSEGGGYTF. As DNA, the CDR3 is TGTGCCAGCAGTGAGGGGGGTGGCTACACCTTC. The entire variable domain, with the rest obtained from reference TRBV2 and TRBJ1-2, is as follows: EPEVTQTPSHQVTQMGQEVILRCVPISNHLYFYWYRQILGQKVEFLVSFYNNEISEKSEIFDDQFSVERPDGSNFTLKIRSTKLEDSAMYFCASSEGGGYTFGSGTRLTVV.